This T cell receptor (beta chain) was recorded in a study of shared clonotypes between healthy human individuals. General study results and limits: A handful of donors showed sharing of around 5% of naive CD4 clonotypes.

This clone was observed a single time. Its specificity is unknown. At deep level, the assay was performed. Several immunoSEQ 96-well plates shared each subset's DNA, each plate a replicate. Using immunoSEQ multiplex PCR, the repertoire was profiled, and TCRdb retains in-frame clones only, with some absent. Among hundreds of thousands of clones listed, over 95% were seen once. Naive CD8 cells lacked CD45RO, underwent positive selection for CCR7 and left out terminally differentiated effector memory CD45RA+ cells. The sequencing sample was made of naive CD8+ T cells sorted from blood. This receptor was taken from a woman in her twenties or thirties in good health.

The CDR3 sequence: CASSSAGLNDTQYF. Here the CDR3 DNA reads TGTGCCAGCAGCTCGGCAGGGTTGAATGATACGCAGTATTTT. V and J are TRBV7-8 and TRBJ2-3; possibly TRBD1 for D (5 bases). V lost 4 bases and J lost 6, with 14 bases in between. The germline CDR1 and CDR2 sequences are SGHVS and FQNEAQ. The CDR3 is made up of 14 amino acids.